This T cell receptor beta chain was profiled in a study of Ad26.COV2.S vaccination and SARS-CoV-2 variants. Study-level background: Within the COV1001 Ad26.COV2.S trial arm, the donor was enrolled.

The CDR3 length is 16 residues. CDR1 is SGHRS and CDR2 is YFSETQ in the germline V gene. The V end lost 0 bases, the J end lost 4 bases, and 16 bases lay between the germline ends. Regarding treatment: some 19 received Ad26.COV2.S at low or high dose, single or two shots; several received placebo; per-sample allocation not given. At day 63 after the first vaccine or placebo injection, samples were drawn. Method: immunoSEQ multiplex PCR; TCRdb's copy keeps in-frame clones and lacks some. The sample holds about 450,000 clones, roughly 89% seen once. V usage is TRBV5-1 and J usage is TRBJ1-2, with D perhaps TRBD1 (5 bases). The origin of this receptor is a person between 18 and 60 years old who received the Ad26.COV2.S COVID-19 vaccine or a placebo. This specimen consisted of peripheral blood, obtained in a trial of Ad26.COV2.S vaccine versus placebo. CDR3 loop: CASSLEASWGVYGYTF. Written as DNA, the CDR3 is TGCGCCAGCAGCTTGGAAGCATCGTGGGGGGTCTATGGCTACACCTTC.